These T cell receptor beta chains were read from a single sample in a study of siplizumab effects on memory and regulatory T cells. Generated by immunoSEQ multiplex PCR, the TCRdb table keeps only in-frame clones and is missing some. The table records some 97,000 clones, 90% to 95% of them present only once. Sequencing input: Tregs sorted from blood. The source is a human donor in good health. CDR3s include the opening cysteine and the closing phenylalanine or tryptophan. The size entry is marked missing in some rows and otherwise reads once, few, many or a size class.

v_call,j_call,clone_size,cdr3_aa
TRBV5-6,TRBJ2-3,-,CASSPDRTRLGYTQYF
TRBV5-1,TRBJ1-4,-,CASSLYGLNEKLFF
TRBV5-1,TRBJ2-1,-,CASSLEYRGLRQFF
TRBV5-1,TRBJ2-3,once,CASSPARATDTQYF
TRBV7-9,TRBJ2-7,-,CASSLGTSFYEQYF
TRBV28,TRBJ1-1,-,CASSLSFGPTEAFF
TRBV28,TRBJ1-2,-,CASRFARVSYGYTF
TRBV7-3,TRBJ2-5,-,CASSLSGKETQYF
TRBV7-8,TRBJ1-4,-,CASSLGYRDSHNEKLFF
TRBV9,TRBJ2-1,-,CASSGDSGVAEQFF
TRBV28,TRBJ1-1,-,CASCIGDGIKAFF
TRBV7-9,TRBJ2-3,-,CASSSRLAGKGDTQYF
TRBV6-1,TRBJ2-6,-,CASSETGTVKSGANVLTF
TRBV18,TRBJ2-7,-,CASSPGTYYEQYF
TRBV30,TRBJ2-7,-,CAWTESYEQYF
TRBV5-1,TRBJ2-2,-,CASSAAYTGELFF
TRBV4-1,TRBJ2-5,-,CASSHPRTGEETQYF
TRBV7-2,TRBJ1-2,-,CASSLGVGGYGYTF
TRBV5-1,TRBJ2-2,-,CASSLGASIDTGELFF
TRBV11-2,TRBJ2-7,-,CASSLAGYEQYF
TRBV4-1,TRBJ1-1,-,CASSRGTVVNTEAFF
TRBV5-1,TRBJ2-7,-,CASSSPSTASYEQYF
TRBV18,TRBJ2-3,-,CASSPSGYTNTQYF
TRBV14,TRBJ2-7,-,CASSQVSIAGGAGPYEQYF
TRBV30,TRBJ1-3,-,CAWSVKRNTIYF
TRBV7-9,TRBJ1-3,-,CASSLGAPSGNTIYF
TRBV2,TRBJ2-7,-,CASVESGTELHEQYF
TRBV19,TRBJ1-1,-,CASSMSRGRLDAEAFF
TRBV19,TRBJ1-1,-,CASSFRGSAEAFF
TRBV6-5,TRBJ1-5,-,CASSYSKVQPQHF
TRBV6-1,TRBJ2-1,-,CASRRTGWNEQFF
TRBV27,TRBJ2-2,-,CASRPGLAGELFF
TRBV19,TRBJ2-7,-,CASSLAGGTYEQYF
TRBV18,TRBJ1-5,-,CASSPPGGQPQHF
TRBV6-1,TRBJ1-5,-,CASSEVGSYVGQPQHF
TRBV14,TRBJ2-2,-,CASSLRVGLAGSGELFF
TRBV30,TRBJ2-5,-,CAWSVNYYETQYF
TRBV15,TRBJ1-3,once,CATSRATASGNTIYF
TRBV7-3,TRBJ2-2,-,CASSRLAGATGELFF
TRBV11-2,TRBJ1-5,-,CASSLTGSSNQPQHF